The T cell receptor beta chain under discussion was sequenced for a study of Tregs in tolerant kidney transplant recipients. In the study overall: Related graft donors supplied nonmyeloablative bone marrow transplants, and mixed chimerism was transient. Whole-study findings and limits: Expanding Tregs on activated donor B cells appeared to best identify donor-specific TCRbeta clones.

Unstimulated regulatory T cells (CD4+CD25+CD127-), CD4+CD25- non-regulatory cells, CD4 and CD8 cells were FACS-sorted from thawed PBMCs. In regard to this clone: Its target is not known.

Assay used: immunoSEQ multiplex PCR; TCRdb lists only in-frame clones, some missing. Counted here are about 100,000 clones, approximately 94% occurring once; the ten biggest clones make up approximately 0.5%. Trimming shortened V by 2 bases and J by 9 bases, and 14 bases separated the two germline ends. CDR1 and CDR2 from the germline V gene are SGHTA and FQGTGA. The CDR3 has 14 residues. The starting material was CD4+ T cells from blood, obtained before the transplant. The chain couples TRBV7-3 to TRBJ2-1, with D possibly matching TRBD2 (5 bases). The source of this sequence is a human donor who received a combined kidney and bone marrow transplant. CDR3 region: CASSLGGGVGEQFF. The CDR3 DNA is TGTGCCAGCAGCTTAGGAGGAGGAGTTGGTGAGCAGTTCTTC.